These 26 T cell receptor beta chains were sequenced from one sample in a study of blood T cell repertoires in COVID-19. Method: immunoSEQ multiplex PCR; TCRdb's copy keeps in-frame clones and lacks some. This table holds roughly 150,000 clones, around 85% found once. The sequencing sample was made of peripheral blood. All receptors derive from a man at least 80 years old with COVID-19, enrolled during active disease.

The chain recombines TRBV5-1 with TRBJ1-1, with D uncertain. V was shortened by 2 bases and J by 1 base, with 6 bases between the two germline ends. Germline V gene lookup returns CDR1 SGHRS and CDR2 YFSETQ. The CDR3 loop spans 13 amino acids. Written as DNA, the CDR3 is TGCGCCAGCAGCTTCACAGAGAACACTGAAGCTTTCTTT. Protein: CASSFTENTEAFF.

V gene TRBV2 combines with J gene TRBJ1-1, with D possibly TRBD1 on 5 matching bases. Germline values: CDR1 SNHLY, CDR2 FYNNEI. With 1 base removed from V and 0 bases from J, the gap between germline ends came to 6 bases. The CDR3 is made up of 14 amino acids. CDR3 region: CASSEEQVNTEAFF. The CDR3 bases are TGTGCCAGCAGTGAAGAACAGGTGAACACTGAAGCTTTCTTT.

The V call is TRBV28, the J call TRBJ1-5; the match to TRBD1 covers 10 bases. J gave up 2 bases and V 6 bases, and 10 bases lay outside the gene matches. The CDR3 has 17 residues. Germline values: CDR1 MDHEN, CDR2 SYDVKM. CDR3: CASRMTGGVSGNQPQHF. CDR3 bases: TGTGCCAGCAGGATGACAGGGGGCGTTAGTGGCAATCAGCCCCAGCATTTT.

The J gene is TRBJ2-5, the V gene TRBV11-2, with TRBD1 as a possible D gene (5 bases). The ends were cut back, 3 bases at V and 3 bases at J, with 11 bases in the middle. The germline gives CDR1 SGHAT, CDR2 FQNNGV. The CDR3 loop spans 14 amino acids. The CDR3 DNA reads TGTGCCAGCAGCTTCCCACAGACAGAAGAGACCCAGTACTTC. Translated, it gives CASSFPQTEETQYF.

The chain uses TRBV19 and TRBJ1-2, with 7 bases that match TRBD1. The CDR3 is 13 amino acids. CDR1 LNHDA and CDR2 SQIVND come from the germline V gene (reference sequence). The junction had 5 bases not matched to a gene; V was cut back by 7 bases and J by 3 bases. The CDR3 loop reads CASTLDRDYGYTF. The CDR3 bases are TGTGCCAGTACCTTAGACAGGGACTATGGCTACACCTTC.

The CDR3 nucleotides are TGTGCCAGTAGTATAGTGGGAAGCGGGGGAAAAGAGACCCAGTACTTC. The encoded protein is CASSIVGSGGKETQYF. The rearrangement uses TRBV19 and TRBJ2-5, with 8 bases fitting TRBD2. This CDR3 contains 16 residues. The trim removed 1 base at V and 3 bases at J, leaving 7 bases unmatched. Germline values: CDR1 LNHDA, CDR2 SQIVND (reference sequence).

Only one count was recorded for this clone. The chain is built from TRBV24-1 and TRBJ1-2; perhaps TRBD1 as D (6 bases). Germline V gene lookup returns CDR1 KGHDR and CDR2 SFDVKD. This CDR3 has 14 residues. Trimming stripped 4 bases from V and 2 bases from J, with 10 bases between. The CDR3 reads CATSESTGNYGYTF. The CDR3 DNA reads as TGTGCCACCAGTGAGTCAACAGGGAACTATGGCTACACCTTC.

This chain links TRBV6-5 with TRBJ1-2; unclear D gene. V lost 4 bases, J lost 7 bases, and 19 bases lay in between. CDR1 and CDR2 (germline): MNHEY, SVGAGI. The CDR3 covers 15 residues. CDR3 in DNA: TGTGCCAGCAGTTCGGGGTCTTCCTATTGGGGTGGCTACACCTTC. Its protein product is CASSSGSSYWGGYTF.

With regard to this clone: The germline gene is not matched at one end of the junction; a read error may be the cause. This chain links TRBV9 with TRBJ2-5; 7 bases align to TRBD2. CDR3 length: 15 amino acids. Germline CDR1 and CDR2: SGDLS and YYNGEE. The CDR3 region has the DNA TGTGCCAGCACCGTATCTAGCGGTACACAAGAGACCCAGTACTTC. It specifies CASTVSSGTQETQYF.

V usage is TRBV12-3 or TRBV12-4 and J usage is TRBJ2-5; 11 bases align to TRBD2. V trimming: 7 bases; J trimming: 10 bases; junction bases outside the gene matches: 8. The CDR3 has 13 residues. The CDR3 bases are TGTGCCAGCACCCTTAGCGGGGGGGAAGACCAGTACTTC. It is translated as CASTLSGGEDQYF.

Note on this clone: Different DNA sequences within this sample yield the same CDR3. This sequence joins TRBV18 and TRBJ1-5; the D gene is possibly TRBD1 (5 bases). The germline V gene has CDR1 KGHSH and CDR2 LQKENI. The CDR3 extends over 14 amino acids. V was shortened by 2 bases and J by 7 bases, with 12 bases between the two germline ends. In nucleotides, the CDR3 is TGTGCCAGCTCACCAACTCAGGGTCGGCAGCCCCAGCATTTT. Translating gives CASSPTQGRQPQHF.

The chain carries TRBV2 and TRBJ2-2; D perhaps matches TRBD1 (5 bases). Per germline, CDR1 SNHLY and CDR2 FYNNEI. This CDR3 spans 14 amino acids. Trimming shortened V by 4 bases and J by 4 bases, and 10 bases separated the two germline ends. CDR3 DNA sequence: TGTGCCAGCAGTGTACAGACAGCCACCGGGGAGCTGTTTTTT. It translates to CASSVQTATGELFF.

The DNA of the CDR3 is TGTGCCAGCAGCTCTATTAGCGGGGGGCGTACCAGGTACTTC. It translates to CASSSISGGRTRYF. V and J are TRBV28 and TRBJ2-5; 10 bases agree with TRBD2. V lost 6 bases and J lost 13; bases outside the gene matches: 14. The CDR3 contains 14 residues. Germline values: CDR1 MDHEN, CDR2 SYDVKM.

This clone was found a few times. The J gene is TRBJ2-7, the V gene TRBV5-6, with 7 nucleotides matching TRBD1. Per the germline V gene, CDR1 is SGHDT and CDR2 is YYEEEE. V shed 3 bases and J 6 bases; nucleotides not matched to a gene: 18. CDR3 length: 17 residues. CDR3 nucleotides: TGTGCCAGCAGCTACGGGACAGCGCATCCCCTTGTAAGCGAGCAGTACTTC. Its translation: CASSYGTAHPLVSEQYF.

This chain joins TRBV2 and TRBJ2-1; TRBD2 agrees at 9 bases. The length of the CDR3 is 14 residues. CDR1 SNHLY and CDR2 FYNNEI come from the germline V gene. The V gene end was trimmed by 5 bases and the J gene end by 13 bases; junction bases not matched to a gene: 12. CDR3 sequence: CASSPSRGGASQFF. CDR3 DNA: TGTGCCAGCAGTCCTTCCCGCGGGGGGGCATCTCAGTTCTTC.

This clone is a singleton in its sample. The chain has TRBV11-3 and TRBJ2-1; TRBD2 aligns across 11 bases. The junction had 9 bases not matched to a gene; V was cut back by 2 bases and J by 9 bases. The CDR3 length is 16 residues. Germline CDR1 reads SGHNT; CDR2 reads YENEEA. CDR3 DNA: TGTGCCAGCAGCTTACTAGCGGGGGGCCGGTTAGGTGAGCAGTTCTTC. It translates to CASSLLAGGRLGEQFF.

CDR3 residues: CSALLASGGDNEQFF. CDR3 in DNA: TGCAGCGCCCTACTAGCTAGCGGGGGGGACAATGAGCAGTTCTTC. V and J are TRBV29-1 and TRBJ2-1; 12 nucleotides match TRBD2. Trimming cost V 7 bases and J 5 bases; bases outside gene matches: 9. The CDR3 consists of 15 residues. Germline lookup yields CDR1 SQVTM and CDR2 ANQGSEA.

This chain links TRBV3-1 (or the pseudogene TRBV3-2) with TRBJ2-1; possibly TRBD2 for D (6 bases). The V gene lost 0 bases and the J gene lost 0 bases, with 12 bases spanning the gap. CDR3 length equals 17 residues. The germline gives CDR1 LGHDT, CDR2 YNNKEL (reference sequence). The CDR3 DNA reads TGTGCCAGCAGCCAAGATAGGGGAGGCTTCTCCTACAATGAGCAGTTCTTC. The encoded protein is CASSQDRGGFSYNEQFF.

V gene TRBV11-1 combines with J gene TRBJ2-2; 9 bases align to TRBD1. Germline CDR1 and CDR2: SGHAT and FQDESV (reference sequence). V dropped 4 bases and J dropped 6; count of bases not matched to a gene: 6. The CDR3 is 15 residues long. The CDR3, as DNA: TGTGCCAGCAGCTCACCGGGACAGGGAGCCGGGGAGCTGTTTTTT. This sequence encodes CASSSPGQGAGELFF.

This rearrangement joins TRBV10-3 to TRBJ1-6; TRBD1 might be the D (6 bases). CDR3 size: 15 residues. Germline-derived CDR1 and CDR2 are ENHRY and SYGVKD. Trimming left V 4 bases short and J 3 bases short, with 10 bases between. The CDR3 loop reads CAISATGNYNSPLHF. CDR3 nucleotide sequence: TGTGCCATCAGTGCCACAGGGAACTATAATTCACCCCTCCACTTT.

In its sample, this clone was seen once. The rearrangement joins TRBV10-3 to TRBJ2-7; the D gene is possibly TRBD2 (6 bases). Per the germline V gene, CDR1 is ENHRY and CDR2 is SYGVKD. The CDR3 covers 14 residues. With 6 bases removed from V and 2 bases from J, the gap between germline ends came to 14 bases. CDR3 sequence (DNA): TGTGCCATCAGCCCGGGAGTCAGCACCTACGAGCAGTACTTC. This encodes CAISPGVSTYEQYF.

The rearrangement links TRBV9 to TRBJ1-1, with D hard to call. The CDR3 covers 14 residues. V lost 1 base to trimming and J lost 3 bases, with 10 bases between them. The germline V gene has CDR1 SGDLS and CDR2 YYNGEE. In DNA form, the CDR3 reads TGTGCCAGCAGCGTAATCGGGGAGGACACTGAAGCTTTCTTT. Its protein is CASSVIGEDTEAFF.

This clone was detected only a few times. This chain uses TRBV28 with TRBJ2-1, with 8 bases aligning to TRBD2. With 6 bases clipped from V and 8 bases from J, the junction kept 3 bases outside the gene matches. The CDR3 loop spans 12 amino acids. Germline-derived CDR1 and CDR2 are MDHEN and SYDVKM. The CDR3 region is CASRLAGYEQFF. The CDR3 DNA reads TGTGCCAGCAGGCTAGCGGGCTATGAGCAGTTCTTC.

This clone was counted only a few times. The V gene is TRBV6-6, the J gene TRBJ1-2; 10 bases line up with TRBD1. The CDR3 is 15 residues long. Per germline, CDR1 MNHNY and CDR2 SVGAGI (reference sequence). V lost 3 bases, J lost 2 bases, and 3 bases stayed unmatched. The CDR3 DNA follows: TGTGCCAGCAGTTATGAGGGACAGGGGAACTATGGCTACACCTTC. As protein: CASSYEGQGNYGYTF.

This chain links TRBV11-2 with TRBJ1-3; no clear D gene. The CDR3 is made up of 12 amino acids. CDR1 and CDR2 (germline): SGHAT, FQNNGV. V lost 7 bases, J lost 3 bases, and 7 bases lay in between. CDR3 sequence reads: CASTDFGNTIYF. CDR3 DNA sequence: TGTGCCAGCACCGACTTTGGAAACACCATATATTTT.

V gene TRBV9 combines with J gene TRBJ1-1, with D possibly being TRBD1 (5 bases). This CDR3 comprises 15 residues. The germline gives CDR1 SGDLS, CDR2 YYNGEE. Trimming took 4 bases from V and 0 from J, leaving 13 bases between them. DNA for the CDR3: TGTGCCAGCAGCCCCGGTTGGGGCGTGAACACTGAAGCTTTCTTT. Amino acid sequence: CASSPGWGVNTEAFF.